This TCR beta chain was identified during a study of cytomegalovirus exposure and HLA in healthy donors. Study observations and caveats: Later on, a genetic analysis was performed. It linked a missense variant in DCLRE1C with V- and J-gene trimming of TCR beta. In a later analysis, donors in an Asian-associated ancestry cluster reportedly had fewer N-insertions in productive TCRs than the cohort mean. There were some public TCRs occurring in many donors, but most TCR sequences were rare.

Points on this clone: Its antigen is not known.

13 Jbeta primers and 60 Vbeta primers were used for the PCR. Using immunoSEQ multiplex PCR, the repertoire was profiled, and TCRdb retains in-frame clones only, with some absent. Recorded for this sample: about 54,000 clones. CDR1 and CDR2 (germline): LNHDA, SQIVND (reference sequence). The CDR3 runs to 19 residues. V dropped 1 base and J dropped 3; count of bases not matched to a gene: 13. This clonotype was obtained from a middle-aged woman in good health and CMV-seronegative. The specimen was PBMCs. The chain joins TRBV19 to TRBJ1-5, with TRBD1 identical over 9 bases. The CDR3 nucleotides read TGTGCCAGTAGTATAGTACCGGGACAGGGACGTTTATCCAATCAGCCCCAGCATTTT. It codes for CASSIVPGQGRLSNQPQHF.